Below are 20 T cell receptor beta chains sequenced from a single sample in a study of blood T cell repertoires in COVID-19. Some clones are missing from TCRdb's copy, which holds only in-frame ones; the method was immunoSEQ multiplex PCR. The data contain approximately 390,000 clones, around nine tenths of them seen just once; the ten biggest clones take up 10%. Sequencing was done on a sample of PBMCs or T cells enriched from blood (not recorded which). Receptors were obtained from a woman aged 45-65 years who had recovered from COVID-19.

The rearrangement joins TRBV5-1 to TRBJ1-2; 7 nucleotides match TRBD1. Germline trimming cut 5 bases from V and 4 bases from J; bases unmatched to any gene: 8. Germline CDR1 is SGHRS and CDR2 is YFSETQ. The CDR3 totals 14 residues. This chain's CDR3 is CASRSNEGAYGYTF. CDR3 DNA sequence: TGCGCCAGCAGGAGTAATGAGGGGGCCTATGGCTACACCTTC.

The gene calls are TRBV29-1 and TRBJ1-2; D is possibly TRBD1 (6 bases). V was cut by 0 bases and J by 0 bases, with 11 bases left in between. The CDR3 length is 15 residues. Per the germline V gene, CDR1 is SQVTM and CDR2 is ANQGSEA. Here the CDR3 reads CSVEEYRTANYGYTF. Written as DNA, the CDR3 is TGCAGCGTTGAAGAATACCGGACAGCTAACTATGGCTACACCTTC.

The sample holds a few counts of this clone. The chain uses TRBV3-1 (or the pseudogene TRBV3-2) and TRBJ1-5; maybe TRBD1 (6 bases). CDR3 length equals 14 residues. Per the germline V gene, CDR1 is LGHDT and CDR2 is YNNKEL (reference sequence). V lost 2 bases, J lost 7 bases, and 12 bases lay in between. CDR3 region: CASSQLRGAQPQHF. CDR3 nucleotide sequence: TGTGCCAGCAGCCAACTCAGGGGAGCGCAGCCCCAGCATTTT.

This chain connects TRBV11-2 to TRBJ2-1; 7 bases map to TRBD1. The CDR3 consists of 13 residues. CDR1 and CDR2 (germline): SGHAT, FQNNGV. The V gene end was trimmed by 5 bases and the J gene end by 7 bases; junction bases not matched to a gene: 5. The chain's CDR3 is CASSLDRNNEQFF. For the CDR3, the DNA is TGTGCCAGCAGCCTGGACAGGAATAATGAGCAGTTCTTC.

J is TRBJ2-7 and V is TRBV3-1 (or the pseudogene TRBV3-2), with TRBD2 matching over 7 bases. Unmatched junction bases numbered 4, after V lost 0 bases and J lost 5 bases. In germline, CDR1 is LGHDT, CDR2 YNNKEL (reference sequence). The CDR3 length is 14 residues. The CDR3: CASSQEGGSDEQYF. The CDR3, as DNA: TGTGCCAGCAGCCAAGAGGGGGGGTCCGACGAGCAGTACTTC.

This clone was seen just once. The chain carries TRBV27 and TRBJ2-7; tentative D call: TRBD2 (5 bases). CDR1 MNHEY and CDR2 SMNVEV come from the germline V gene (reference sequence). V lost 2 bases, J lost 2 bases, and 10 bases lay in between. The CDR3 has 14 residues. The CDR3 coding sequence is TGTGCCAGCAGTTTACGGGATCGGGCCTACGAGCAGTACTTC. It yields the protein CASSLRDRAYEQYF.

CDR3 coding DNA: TGCGCCAGCAGCCCCGGGACAGGCCCCTATGGCTACACCTTC. It specifies CASSPGTGPYGYTF. This chain uses TRBV5-1 with TRBJ1-2; 8 nucleotides agree with TRBD1. V dropped 4 bases and J dropped 4; count of bases not matched to a gene: 6. Germline CDR1 is SGHRS and CDR2 is YFSETQ. The CDR3 is made up of 14 amino acids.

The chain links TRBV29-1 to TRBJ1-1; D unresolved. Per the germline V gene, CDR1 is SQVTM and CDR2 is ANQGSEA. V lost 3 bases, J lost 0 bases, and 14 bases lay in between. This CDR3 has 15 residues. CDR3 protein: CSVDAASSMNTEAFF. The CDR3 DNA reads TGCAGCGTTGACGCGGCGTCTTCAATGAACACTGAAGCTTTCTTT.

The CDR3 bases are TGTGCCAGCGGTCCCGGGACTAGCGGACCCGGGGAGCAGTACTTC. Residues: CASGPGTSGPGEQYF. This chain joins TRBV9 and TRBJ2-7, with TRBD2 matching 11 bases. V dropped 7 bases and J dropped 7; count of bases not matched to a gene: 13. This CDR3 has 15 amino acids. CDR1 and CDR2 (germline): SGDLS, YYNGEE.

The chain joins TRBV15 to TRBJ2-2; no definite D call. CDR3 length: 12 amino acids. V lost 8 bases to trimming and J lost 4 bases, with 8 bases between them. Germline V gives CDR1 LNHNV, CDR2 YYDKDF (reference sequence). The CDR3 loop is CATSYFTGELFF. The CDR3 region has the DNA TGTGCCACCTCTTACTTCACCGGGGAGCTGTTTTTT. The full variable domain, in which reference TRBV15 and TRBJ2-2 provide the parts outside the CDR3, is DAMVIQNPRYQVTQFGKPVTLSCSQTLNHNVMYWYQQKSSQAPKLLFHYYDKDFNNEADTPDNFQSRRPNTSFCFLDIRSPGLGDTAMYLCATSYFTGELFFGEGSRLTVL.

This chain uses TRBV2 with TRBJ1-3; TRBD1 matches 9 bases. Germline loops: CDR1 SNHLY, CDR2 FYNNEI. The CDR3 totals 16 residues. The J segment lost 2 bases and the V segment lost 7 bases, leaving 9 bases of the junction unmatched. The CDR3 here is CASNRDREVAGNTIYF. CDR3 nucleotide sequence: TGTGCCAGCAACAGGGACAGGGAGGTTGCTGGAAACACCATATATTTT.

This chain joins TRBV4-1 and TRBJ2-1; maybe TRBD2 (6 bases). Trimming removed 0 bases at V and 0 bases at J, with 12 bases between. The CDR3 loop spans 17 amino acids. Germline lookup yields CDR1 MGHRA and CDR2 YSYEKL. CDR3 sequence: CASSQEGGDASYNEQFF. CDR3 DNA sequence: TGCGCCAGCAGCCAAGAGGGCGGGGACGCCTCCTACAATGAGCAGTTCTTC.

Worth noting for this clone: The identical CDR3 is also encoded by other nucleotide sequences in the sample. The chain links TRBV5-1 to TRBJ1-1, with 7 bases lining up with TRBD1. V was pared by 2 bases and J by 1 base, with 5 bases of the junction left unmatched. CDR1 SGHRS and CDR2 YFSETQ come from the germline V gene. The CDR3 extends over 15 amino acids. The CDR3 loop reads CASSFGDRENTEAFF. The CDR3 DNA follows: TGCGCCAGCAGCTTCGGAGACAGGGAGAACACTGAAGCTTTCTTT.

The rearrangement joins TRBV3-1 (or the pseudogene TRBV3-2) to TRBJ1-3, with D unclear. The germline gives CDR1 LGHDT, CDR2 YNNKEL (reference sequence). Trimming left V 1 base short and J 0 bases short, with 13 bases between. The CDR3 is 17 amino acids. In nucleotides, the CDR3 is TGTGCCAGCAGCCAAGTTCGGGGTACATTCTCTGGAAACACCATATATTTT. This sequence encodes CASSQVRGTFSGNTIYF.

CDR3 nucleotide sequence: TGCAGTGCTAGTTCGGTAACCGATGAAAAACTGTTTTTT. Translated, it gives CSASSVTDEKLFF. The V gene is TRBV20-1, the J gene TRBJ1-4; D not certain. This CDR3 has 13 residues. In germline, CDR1 is DFQATT, CDR2 SNEGSKA (reference sequence). The V end was cut by 3 bases, the J end by 6 bases, with 11 bases between.

V usage is TRBV29-1 and J usage is TRBJ2-5; 7 positions match TRBD1. Germline CDR1 SQVTM, CDR2 ANQGSEA. Trimming at V came to 7 bases and at J to 5 bases, leaving 10 bases not matched to a gene. The CDR3 loop spans 13 amino acids. CDR3 loop: CSAVYRGGETQYF. CDR3 coding DNA: TGCAGCGCTGTATACAGGGGTGGCGAGACCCAGTACTTC.

The chain recombines TRBV2 with TRBJ1-2; possible D gene TRBD1, 6 bases. CDR3 length: 12 residues. Trimming cost V 7 bases and J 8 bases, with 14 bases left between them. Germline CDR1 SNHLY, CDR2 FYNNEI. The CDR3, as DNA: TGTGCCAGCACCAAGGACAGTAGGGGCTACACCTTC. Translating gives CASTKDSRGYTF.

The chain couples TRBV5-1 to TRBJ1-4, with D perhaps TRBD1 (5 bases). Germline CDR1 reads SGHRS; CDR2 reads YFSETQ. The CDR3 has 15 amino acids. Trimming stripped 0 bases from V and 7 bases from J, with 13 bases between. CDR3 sequence (DNA): TGCGCCAGCAGCTTGGTGCCAGGGAAATCTGAAAAACTGTTTTTT. Protein: CASSLVPGKSEKLFF.

CDR3 nucleotide sequence: TGTGCCAGCAGCCAAGAAAGGAAAACAGGCTGGGGCTACGAGCAGTACTTC. This encodes CASSQERKTGWGYEQYF. The V gene is TRBV14, the J gene TRBJ2-7; tentatively, D is TRBD1 (5 bases). Germline loops: CDR1 SGHDN, CDR2 FVKESK. There are 17 residues in the CDR3. Trimming stripped 0 bases from V and 3 bases from J, with 18 bases between.

The chain employs TRBV24-1 and TRBJ1-2; TRBD1 agrees at 7 bases. The trim removed 7 bases at V and 4 bases at J, leaving 5 bases unmatched. CDR3 length equals 13 residues. Germline V CDR1 and CDR2: KGHDR, SFDVKD. Here the CDR3 reads CATRDRSRYGYTF. Written as DNA, the CDR3 is TGTGCCACCAGGGACAGGAGCCGCTATGGCTACACCTTC.